A selection of T cell receptor beta chains follows, all from one sample in a study of cytomegalovirus exposure and HLA in healthy donors. Generated by immunoSEQ multiplex PCR, the TCRdb table keeps only in-frame clones and is missing some. This repertoire shows approximately 140,000 clones, under 75% found once; its top ten account for roughly 7%. The sequenced sample consisted of PBMCs. Every receptor here comes from a woman in her sixties or seventies in good health and CMV-seropositive. The CDR3 runs from the conserved cysteine through the conserved F or W. Each record gives: D gene, clone size, V gene, J gene, CDR3 protein, CDR3 DNA. The D gene is left open where the match is weak. Not all rows give a size; the values are once, few, many and, for expanded clones, a class.

TRBD2	NA	TRBV7-3	TRBJ2-7	CASSLKREGSYEQYF	TGTGCCAGCAGCTTAAAACGGGAGGGGTCCTACGAGCAGTACTTC
TRBD1	few	TRBV19	TRBJ1-4	CASTRGQGLNEKLFF	TGTGCCAGTACCCGAGGACAGGGCCTTAATGAAAAACTGTTTTTT
NA	NA	TRBV7-2	TRBJ1-2	CASSLVGGARSPYYGYTF	TGTGCCAGCAGCCTAGTCGGCGGAGCTCGCAGCCCTTACTATGGCTACACCTTC
NA	few	TRBV9	TRBJ2-3	CASSEGGGGTDTQYF	TGTGCCAGCAGCGAGGGGGGGGGAGGCACAGATACGCAGTATTTT
TRBD1	NA	TRBV28	TRBJ1-2	CASRTGGGPPNYGYTF	TGTGCCAGCAGAACAGGGGGCGGGCCCCCTAACTATGGCTACACCTTC
NA	few	TRBV28	TRBJ1-2	CASVEVDGYTF	TGTGCCAGCGTTGAGGTGGATGGCTACACCTTC
TRBD1	NA	TRBV6-1	TRBJ1-5	CASSEAAHTGGSNQPQHF	TGTGCCAGCAGTGAAGCGGCCCACACAGGGGGGAGCAATCAGCCCCAGCATTTT
NA	NA	TRBV5-1	TRBJ1-1	CASSFKPSGTEAFF	TGCGCCAGCAGCTTCAAACCCAGTGGTACTGAAGCTTTCTTT
TRBD2	NA	TRBV5-1	TRBJ2-1	CASSPGGSASYNEQFF	TGCGCCAGCAGCCCGGGGGGTAGCGCCTCCTACAATGAGCAGTTCTTC
TRBD1	NA	TRBV19	TRBJ1-4	CASSMRQGDLLFF	TGTGCCAGTAGTATGCGACAGGGGGATCTGCTGTTTTTT
NA	NA	TRBV7-2	TRBJ1-5	CASSLNLDQPQHF	TGTGCCAGCAGCTTAAACTTAGATCAGCCCCAGCATTTT
TRBD1	NA	TRBV9	TRBJ1-1	CASSPGQGDTEAFF	TGTGCCAGCAGCCCCGGACAGGGAGACACTGAAGCTTTCTTT
TRBD2	NA	TRBV4-3	TRBJ2-4	CASSQGVAGEDIQYF	TGCGCCAGCAGCCAGGGTGTAGCGGGAGAAGACATTCAGTACTTC
NA	NA	TRBV7-2	TRBJ2-7	CASSLAYRAYEQYF	TGTGCCAGCAGCTTAGCGTACAGGGCCTACGAGCAGTACTTC
NA	once	TRBV5-1	TRBJ2-1	CASSMEPEVNNEQFF	TGCGCCAGCAGCATGGAGCCGGAGGTGAACAATGAGCAGTTCTTC
TRBD2	NA	TRBV6-6	TRBJ2-3	CAARTSGSPSTDTQYF	TGTGCCGCGAGAACTAGCGGGAGCCCAAGCACAGATACGCAGTATTTT
NA	NA	TRBV6-1	TRBJ1-1	CASSEPYTRDTEAFF	TGTGCCAGCAGTGAACCGTATACCAGGGACACTGAAGCTTTCTTT
NA	NA	TRBV7-9	TRBJ1-4	CASSPGLNTGFHEKLFF	TGTGCCAGCAGCCCCGGTTTAAATACAGGCTTTCATGAAAAACTGTTTTTT
NA	NA	TRBV5-5	TRBJ1-4	CASSLGGTDEKLFF	TGTGCCAGCAGCTTAGGAGGGACCGATGAAAAACTGTTTTTT
NA	few	TRBV14	TRBJ2-1	CASSQLGGGRRNEQFF	TGTGCCAGCAGCCAATTAGGTGGAGGGAGGAGGAATGAGCAGTTCTTC
TRBD1	few	TRBV7-9	TRBJ1-5	CASSLVGQGDEPQHF	TGTGCCAGCAGCTTAGTAGGCCAGGGGGATGAGCCCCAGCATTTT
TRBD2	few	TRBV30	TRBJ2-7	CAWGLGGSKYEQYF	TGTGCCTGGGGCTTAGGCGGGAGTAAGTACGAGCAGTACTTC
NA	NA	TRBV2	TRBJ2-5	CASTERSGRNQETQYF	TGTGCCAGCACCGAGCGGTCCGGACGGAATCAAGAGACCCAGTACTTC
NA	few	TRBV2	TRBJ2-5	CASSGSGGSWETQYF	TGTGCCAGCAGTGGGTCTGGGGGGTCCTGGGAGACCCAGTACTTC
TRBD1	few	TRBV5-1	TRBJ1-5	CASSPTGTGYQPQHF	TGCGCCAGCAGCCCCACCGGGACAGGGTATCAGCCCCAGCATTTT
TRBD1	NA	TRBV9	TRBJ2-2	CASSAQGINTGELFF	TGTGCCAGCAGCGCACAGGGGATCAACACCGGGGAGCTGTTTTTT
TRBD1	once	TRBV19	TRBJ2-1	CASTLEGTGANNEQFF	TGTGCCAGTACCCTGGAGGGGACAGGGGCTAACAATGAGCAGTTCTTC
NA	few	TRBV9	TRBJ2-1	CASSTKTGLLQNEQFF	TGTGCCAGCAGCACCAAGACCGGACTGCTCCAAAATGAGCAGTTCTTC
NA	NA	TRBV28	TRBJ2-7	CASSRLYEQYF	TGTGCCAGCAGTAGACTCTACGAGCAGTACTTC
TRBD1	NA	TRBV2	TRBJ2-5	CATKVGTVETQYF	TGTGCGACCAAGGTCGGGACAGTAGAGACCCAGTACTTC
TRBD2	NA	TRBV5-4	TRBJ2-1	CASSLGTSGSYNEQFF	TGTGCCAGCAGCTTGGGGACTAGCGGGTCCTACAATGAGCAGTTCTTC
NA	NA	TRBV28	TRBJ1-4	CASNRQLNEKLFF	TGTGCCAGCAATCGACAGCTTAATGAAAAACTGTTTTTT
TRBD1	NA	TRBV5-6	TRBJ2-7	CASSMGQGYEQYF	TGTGCCAGCAGCATGGGACAGGGGTACGAGCAGTACTTC
TRBD2	few	TRBV6-1	TRBJ2-7	CASSDRTSGRWMEQYF	TGTGCCAGCAGTGACCGGACTAGCGGACGATGGATGGAGCAGTACTTC
NA	NA	TRBV14	TRBJ1-5	CASSSGINQPQHF	TGTGCCAGCAGCTCAGGCATTAATCAGCCCCAGCATTTT
NA	NA	TRBV11-2	TRBJ1-1	CASSLGGDEAFF	TGTGCCAGCAGCTTAGGGGGGGATGAAGCTTTCTTT
TRBD1	NA	TRBV29-1	TRBJ2-7	CSVEDRKGASYEQYF	TGCAGCGTTGAAGACCGAAAGGGGGCATCCTACGAGCAGTACTTC
NA	NA	TRBV5-5	TRBJ2-5	CASSLTAETQYF	TGTGCCAGCAGCTTGACAGCAGAGACCCAGTACTTC
TRBD2	NA	TRBV9	TRBJ2-4	CASSAGTSGMDKNIQYF	TGTGCCAGCAGCGCCGGGACTAGCGGGATGGACAAAAACATTCAGTACTTC
TRBD2	few	TRBV7-6	TRBJ2-7	CASSLELAGQTYEQYF	TGTGCCAGCAGCTTAGAACTAGCGGGCCAAACCTACGAGCAGTACTTC
NA	few	TRBV5-1	TRBJ2-3	CASSLGQGNTDTQYF	TGCGCCAGCAGCTTGGGTCAGGGGAACACAGATACGCAGTATTTT
NA	NA	TRBV5-1	TRBJ1-5	CASSEPGQPQHF	TGCGCCAGCAGCGAACCAGGCCAGCCCCAGCATTTT
TRBD2	few	TRBV7-3	TRBJ2-1	CASSSYGGDEQFF	TGTGCCAGCAGCTCATACGGGGGGGATGAGCAGTTCTTC
NA	NA	TRBV4-2	TRBJ1-1	CASSLFSAAGTEAFF	TGTGCCAGCAGCCTCTTTTCGGCAGCGGGCACTGAAGCTTTCTTT
NA	NA	TRBV9	TRBJ2-1	CASSVEGQGGNEQFF	TGTGCCAGCAGCGTAGAGGGCCAGGGGGGCAATGAGCAGTTCTTC
TRBD2	NA	TRBV5-1	TRBJ2-5	CASSLLAGVRETQYF	TGCGCCAGCAGCTTGCTAGCGGGAGTCCGAGAGACCCAGTACTTC
TRBD1	few	TRBV5-6	TRBJ1-2	CASSQQGSPANYGYTF	TGTGCCAGCAGCCAACAGGGGTCCCCAGCTAACTATGGCTACACCTTC
TRBD2	once	TRBV15	TRBJ2-1	CATSRTSGLNEQFF	TGTGCCACCAGCAGGACTAGCGGCCTCAATGAGCAGTTCTTC
TRBD1	few	TRBV19	TRBJ1-5	CASSKGQGANQPQHF	TGTGCCAGTAGCAAAGGACAGGGGGCCAATCAGCCCCAGCATTTT
NA	NA	TRBV20-1	TRBJ2-5	CSAREQETQYF	TGCAGTGCTCGGGAGCAAGAGACCCAGTACTTC
NA	few	TRBV10-2	TRBJ1-1	CASSPSTQNTEAFF	TGCGCCAGCTCCCCTTCTACTCAGAACACTGAAGCTTTCTTT
NA	NA	TRBV13	TRBJ2-7	CASSLGLRVGSSYEQYF	TGTGCCAGCAGCTTAGGCCTTCGGGTAGGGAGCTCCTACGAGCAGTACTTC
TRBD2	NA	TRBV28	TRBJ2-2	CASTPSGTSNTGELFF	TGTGCCAGCACGCCTAGCGGGACTTCGAACACCGGGGAGCTGTTTTTT